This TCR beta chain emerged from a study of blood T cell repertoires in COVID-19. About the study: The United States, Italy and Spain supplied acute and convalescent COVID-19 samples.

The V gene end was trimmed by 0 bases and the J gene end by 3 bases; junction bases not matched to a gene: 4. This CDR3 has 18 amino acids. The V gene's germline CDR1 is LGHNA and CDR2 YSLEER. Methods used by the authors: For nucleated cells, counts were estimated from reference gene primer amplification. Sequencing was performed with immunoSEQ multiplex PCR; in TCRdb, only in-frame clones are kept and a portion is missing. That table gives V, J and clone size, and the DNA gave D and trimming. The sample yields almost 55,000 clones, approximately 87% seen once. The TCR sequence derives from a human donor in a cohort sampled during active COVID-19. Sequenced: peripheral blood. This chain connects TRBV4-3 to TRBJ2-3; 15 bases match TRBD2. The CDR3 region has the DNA TGCGCCAGCAGCCAAGATCGCGGGACTAGCGGGGGGACAGATACGCAGTATTTT. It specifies CASSQDRGTSGGTDTQYF.